This T cell receptor beta chain was sequenced for a study of T cells of healthy individuals. Between the trimmed V and J ends, which lost 4 bases and 2 bases, there was a span of 11 bases. Germline loops: CDR1 PRHDT, CDR2 FYEKMQ (reference sequence). This CDR3 region has 14 residues. MiXCR was run by TCRdb on the 5' RACE reads, yielding one entry per CDR3 protein. Among 63,000 or so distinct CDR3 sequences, about 17% were seen once, and the ten largest hold less than 6%. The chain combines TRBV13 with TRBJ1-1; D is undetermined. The clonotype comes from a human donor in good health. CDR3 sequence: CASSYGNTNTEAFF. CDR3 nucleotide sequence: TGTGCCAGCAGCTACGGGAACACCAACACTGAAGCTTTCTTT.